This T cell receptor beta chain was recorded in a study of neoadjuvant anti-PD-1 for oral cavity cancer (dated by TCRdb to the early 2020s). Turning to the overall study: Patients mostly received three to four biweekly doses of nivolumab at 3 mg/kg before curative-intent surgical resection. Patients without progression received a fourth nivolumab dose around day 43 and underwent definitive surgical resection on days 50-56. Responders were defined as patients with complete response, partial response or stable disease by RECIST 1.1; non-responders were defined as patients with progression. The parent correlative cohort included about a dozen patients, with a 33% response rate.

According to the germline V gene, CDR1 reads MNHNS and CDR2 reads SASEGT. From its cysteine to its phenylalanine, the CDR3 spans 11 amino acids. The DNA shown is the 33-base CDR3, in frame from base 1. This specimen's time point label, per the study, means: after neoadjuvant nivolumab, at surgical resection. None of the patients had received prior systemic or radiation treatment, and all were newly diagnosed with stage II-IVA oral cavity squamous cell carcinoma. Everyone in the cohort had locally advanced, HPV-negative oral cavity squamous cell carcinoma. Peripheral blood mononuclear cells were analyzed directly and were not maintained or expanded in culture. Samples were obtained from a longitudinal correlative study of a single-arm phase II trial of neoadjuvant nivolumab in oral cavity squamous cell carcinoma. Genomic DNA-based TCRbeta sequencing was performed on subject-matched pre- and post-treatment PBMCs and tumors from three responders and three non-responders. Peripheral blood mononuclear cells were collected once before nivolumab treatment and again after treatment, at the time of surgery. The Maxwell RSC DNA from Cells kit was used to isolate genomic DNA from PBMCs.

PBMC libraries used mostly around 0.5 ug of input genomic DNA for deep sequencing, with six replicates per sample. The immunoSEQ hsTCRbeta kit was used to prepare TCRbeta libraries, following the manufacturer's instructions. Sequencing of the completed libraries took place using an Illumina NovaSeq 6000 S4 flow cell after they had been pooled to about 3.2 nM. The study's own analysis went as follows. The immunoSEQ Analyzer handled quality control and preprocessing of the raw data. The analysis was restricted to productive rearrangements, with each unique CDR3 amino acid sequence defining a clonotype. Repertoire clonality was estimated as the Gini-Simpson index, which was calculated using the R package tcR. Gini indices were compared with Student's t test, and associations with tumor size change were assessed by Pearson correlation. As stored in TCRdb, this immuneACCESS dataset retains in-frame rearrangements with V and J assigned. A fraction of the clones does not appear; measured against another copy, unresolved V genes explain less than half of the discrepancy, and the remainder lacks a known reason. That table supplies the V and J calls and clone size; D and trimming were determined from the DNA. This sample gives approximately 9,600 clones in total; less than 70% of them show up just once. The top ten clonotypes cover around 4% of the sample.

Summary of the overall study and its limitations: Higher pretreatment blood TCRbeta clonality and lower post-treatment tumor TCRbeta clonality were correlated with higher pretreatment blood Treg/Th17 ratios. Within PBMCs, T cell clonality (Gini index) was significantly higher in non-responders than responders after neoadjuvant nivolumab. TCR analyses included only a few patients per response group, and the authors called for larger cohorts for validation.

This clone has a handful of counts. Its binding antigen is unknown. One end of the junction varies from germline; a read error may be responsible. The TCR originated in a person between 35 and 79 years old with oral cavity squamous cell carcinoma. The sequences come from PBMCs, collected after nivolumab (anti-PD-1) treatment. The sequence is built from TRBV6-1 and TRBJ2-7, with no confident D gene call. The CDR3 region has the sequence CASSDRPRRHF. The DNA is TGTGCCAGCAGTGACCGACCAAGGCGCCACTTC.